Listed below are T cell receptor beta chains from one sample, sequenced in a study of T cells after yellow fever vaccination. TCRdb analysed the 5' RACE reads with MiXCR anew, one entry per CDR3 protein. The sample contains under 600,000 distinct CDR3 sequences, roughly 12% of which appear only once. This material consisted of PBMCs, taken on the day of the yellow fever booster vaccination. The receptors here all came from a man aged 25-45 years who received the YFV17D yellow fever vaccine. Each CDR3 is given with its conserved first and last residue. D genes are given only for firm matches. Size is stated for part of the rows, as once, few or many counts, or as a class when the clone is expanded.

TRBV7-9	NA	TRBJ2-1	TRBD2	CASSGTQWTSGTSLLFF	TGTGCCAGCAGCGGTACTCAGTGGACTAGCGGGACATCCCTCCTGTTCTTC
TRBV29-1	few	TRBJ2-1	TRBD2	CSVKGGGVGEQFF	TGCAGCGTAAAGGGCGGGGGGGTCGGTGAGCAGTTCTTC
TRBV5-5	NA	TRBJ2-3	TRBD2	CASSFRLAGVESTDTQYF	TGTGCCAGCAGCTTTCGACTAGCGGGAGTTGAAAGCACAGATACGCAGTATTTT
TRBV10-2	few	TRBJ2-7	TRBD2	CASRREGLHEQYF	TGCGCCAGCCGTCGGGAGGGCCTCCACGAGCAGTACTTC
TRBV27	NA	TRBJ2-3	TRBD1	CASSPSDRGLTDTQYF	TGTGCCAGCAGTCCTTCAGACAGGGGGCTCACAGATACGCAGTATTTT
TRBV27	NA	TRBJ2-3	NA	CATQVAPGTDTQYF	TGTGCCACACAGGTGGCCCCAGGCACAGATACGCAGTATTTT
TRBV10-3	few	TRBJ2-5	TRBD2	CAISDGLAGGRGQETQYF	TGTGCCATCAGCGACGGACTAGCGGGAGGGAGAGGGCAAGAGACCCAGTACTTC
TRBV4-2	NA	TRBJ2-3	NA	CASSQDSGGGDTQYF	TGTGCCAGCAGCCAAGATTCTGGGGGAGGAGATACGCAGTATTTT
TRBV5-4	NA	TRBJ2-5	TRBD2	CASSFSGNLQETQYF	TGTGCCAGCAGTTTTAGCGGGAACCTTCAAGAGACCCAGTACTTC
TRBV19	NA	TRBJ2-7	TRBD1	CASSIGTATYEQYF	TGTGCCAGTAGTATCGGGACAGCCACCTACGAGCAGTACTTC
TRBV18	NA	TRBJ2-5	NA	CASSPVYDAYQETQYF	TGTGCCAGCTCACCGGTCTACGACGCGTACCAAGAGACCCAGTACTTC
TRBV12-3/TRBV12-4	few	TRBJ2-1	TRBD2	CASRESGKSYNEQFF	TGTGCCAGCAGGGAGAGCGGGAAGTCCTACAATGAGCAGTTCTTC
TRBV28	NA	TRBJ2-6	NA	CASSLPGDGANVLTF	TGTGCCAGCAGTTTACCAGGGGACGGGGCCAACGTCCTGACTTTC
TRBV29-1	few	TRBJ2-7	TRBD2	CSVQLASGIDEQYF	TGCAGCGTTCAACTTGCTAGCGGGATCGACGAGCAGTACTTC
TRBV20-1	many	TRBJ2-1	NA	CSARDPRLTNEQFF	TGCAGTGCTAGAGATCCTAGACTAACCAATGAGCAGTTCTTC
TRBV7-2	few	TRBJ2-1	NA	CASSIRLERGEQFF	TGTGCCAGCAGCATCCGACTGGAAAGGGGTGAGCAGTTCTTC
TRBV5-1	NA	TRBJ2-1	NA	CASSLSVVYNEQFF	TGCGCCAGCAGCCTGAGCGTGGTGTACAATGAGCAGTTCTTC
TRBV20-1	few	TRBJ2-5	NA	CSARDPSRGETQYF	TGCAGTGCTAGAGATCCGAGTCGGGGAGAGACCCAGTACTTC
TRBV6-1	few	TRBJ2-5	NA	CAGSSRGQETQYF	TGTGCCGGCTCCAGCAGGGGCCAAGAGACCCAGTACTTC
TRBV7-6	few	TRBJ2-1	NA	CASSFSTVSYNEQFF	TGTGCCAGCAGCTTCTCGACAGTCTCCTACAATGAGCAGTTCTTC
TRBV18	NA	TRBJ2-7	TRBD2	CASSPSGSRFYTGGTYEQYF	TGTGCCAGCTCACCTAGCGGGAGTCGCTTCTACACAGGAGGGACCTACGAGCAGTACTTC
TRBV30	NA	TRBJ2-2	NA	CAWRPFRGGNTGELFF	TGTGCCTGGAGACCGTTCAGGGGTGGCAACACCGGGGAGCTGTTTTTT
TRBV6-2/TRBV6-3	NA	TRBJ2-7	NA	CASGQFEGYEQYF	TGTGCCAGCGGACAGTTCGAGGGGTACGAGCAGTACTTC
TRBV12-3/TRBV12-4	NA	TRBJ2-7	TRBD1	CASSHFRDRLEQYF	TGTGCCAGCAGTCACTTCAGGGACAGGTTGGAGCAGTACTTC
TRBV5-4	few	TRBJ2-7	TRBD1	CASSPDRASEQYF	TGTGCCAGCAGCCCAGACAGGGCTAGCGAGCAGTACTTC
TRBV5-1	NA	TRBJ1-4	NA	CASSAAFNGKLFF	TGCGCCAGCAGTGCCGCGTTTAATGGAAAACTGTTTTTT